The 27 T cell receptor beta chains below all came from one sample that was sequenced in a study of early T cells in non-severe SARS-CoV-2 infection. TCRdb recomputed calls from the 5' RACE reads with MiXCR, one row per CDR3 protein. The repertoire holds roughly 30,000 distinct CDR3 sequences, with less than 6.5% as singletons. Sequences were derived from whole blood, sampled at baseline. Receptor source: an adult who was a healthcare worker with PCR-confirmed SARS-CoV-2 infection or an uninfected control (not recorded which).

This clonotype was picked up many times. V and J are TRBV7-9 and TRBJ1-2; the match to TRBD1 covers 8 bases. Germline CDR1 is SEHNR and CDR2 is FQNEAQ (reference sequence). The CDR3 extends over 16 amino acids. V lost 5 bases and J lost 3; bases outside the gene matches: 11. DNA of the CDR3: TGTGCCAGCAGCACCGATGGACAGGGAAACTACTATGGCTACACCTTC. Translating it yields CASSTDGQGNYYGYTF. Variable domain in full (rest from reference TRBV7-9 and TRBJ1-2): DTGVSQNPRHKITKRGQNVTFRCDPISEHNRLYWYRQTLGQGPEFLTYFQNEAQLEKSRLLSDRFSAERPKGSFSTLEIQRTEQGDSAMYLCASSTDGQGNYYGYTFGSGTRLTVV.

V and J are TRBV20-1 and TRBJ2-7; D ambiguous. The CDR3 length is 13 residues. V was clipped by 3 bases and J by 5 bases, with 14 bases between them. CDR1 and CDR2 from the germline V gene are DFQATT and SNEGSKA (reference sequence). The CDR3 coding sequence is TGCAGTGCTAGTGGTGGAGATCGGGACGAGCAGTACTTC. Translated, it gives CSASGGDRDEQYF.

V gene TRBV6-5 combines with J gene TRBJ2-1; possibly TRBD2 for D (6 bases). The CDR3 spans 14 residues. Trimming pared 3 bases from V and 3 bases from J, leaving 9 bases between. Germline V gene data show CDR1 as MNHEY and CDR2 as SVGAGI. CDR3 region: CASSYGGIYNEQFF. Here the CDR3 DNA reads TGTGCCAGCAGTTATGGGGGGATCTACAATGAGCAGTTCTTC.

In its sample, this clonotype was seen a few times. The chain is built from TRBV5-1 and TRBJ2-2, with 8 bases aligning to TRBD1. CDR1 is SGHRS and CDR2 is YFSETQ in the germline V gene. The CDR3 totals 17 residues. V lost 2 bases and J lost 2; bases outside the gene matches: 8. In nucleotides, the CDR3 is TGCGCCAGCAGCTTACAACCAGGGGGCGATAACACCGGGGAGCTGTTTTTT. This gives the protein CASSLQPGGDNTGELFF.

This clonotype has a count of ten or more. The chain joins TRBV6-2 or TRBV6-3 to TRBJ1-6; 7 bases map to TRBD1. V was clipped by 0 bases and J by 8 bases; unmatched bases: 7. The germline V gene encodes CDR1 MNHEY and CDR2 SVGEGT. CDR3 size: 16 residues. This chain's CDR3 is CASSYSSRQGDSPLHF. The CDR3 coding sequence is TGTGCCAGCAGTTACTCGTCGAGACAGGGCGATTCACCCCTCCACTTT.

This clonotype was seen at least ten times. J is TRBJ2-3 and V is TRBV5-1; 9 bases map to TRBD1. The CDR3 covers 14 residues. Germline V CDR1 and CDR2: SGHRS, YFSETQ. The junction had 3 bases not matched to a gene; V was cut back by 4 bases and J by 3 bases. This chain's CDR3 is CASSKGQGTDTQYF. CDR3 nucleotide sequence: TGCGCCAGCAGCAAGGGACAGGGAACAGATACGCAGTATTTT.

This clonotype appeared many times. The chain uses TRBV3-1 and TRBJ1-1; 7 bases match TRBD1. Trimming cost V 4 bases and J 4 bases; bases outside gene matches: 6. Per germline, CDR1 LGHDT and CDR2 YNNKEL (reference sequence). CDR3 length: 14 residues. CDR3 sequence: CASSLRQGGTEAFF. For the CDR3, the DNA is TGTGCCAGCAGCCTCCGACAGGGTGGCACTGAAGCTTTCTTT.

This clonotype ranks as hyperexpanded. The chain recombines TRBV4-2 with TRBJ2-1, with 8 nucleotides matching TRBD1. Per the germline V gene, CDR1 is LGHNA and CDR2 is YNFKEQ. After removal of 1 base from V and 2 bases from J, the junction contained 4 bases not matched to a gene. The CDR3 runs 16 residues. The CDR3 DNA reads TGTGCCAGCAGCCAAGGTGCGGGACAGGCCTACAATGAGCAGTTCTTC. Translating gives CASSQGAGQAYNEQFF.

Ten or more counts support this clonotype. The V and J genes are TRBV28 and TRBJ2-7, with unresolved D. Trimming shortened V by 5 bases and J by 3 bases, and 11 bases separated the two germline ends. Germline CDR1 is MDHEN and CDR2 is SYDVKM. The CDR3 extends over 13 amino acids. CDR3 amino acids: CASSPPRYYEQYF. CDR3 coding DNA: TGTGCCAGCAGTCCCCCCCGCTACTACGAGCAGTACTTC.

The sample holds many counts of this clonotype. The V call is TRBV6-1, the J call TRBJ1-3, with D perhaps TRBD1 (6 bases). The CDR3 is 14 amino acids. The V and J ends lost 6 bases and 2 bases respectively, with 11 bases between them. Germline-derived CDR1 and CDR2 are MNHNS and SASEGT. CDR3 residues: CASRITGTGNTIYF. The CDR3, as DNA: TGTGCCAGCAGGATAACAGGGACTGGAAACACCATATATTTT.

This clonotype was seen many times. The rearrangement uses TRBV20-1 and TRBJ1-4; D unresolved. The CDR3 contains 12 residues. From germline, CDR1 is DFQATT and CDR2 SNEGSKA (reference sequence). Trimming removed 6 bases from V and 3 bases from J, with 8 bases in between. The chain's CDR3 is CSATRPNEKLFF. Here the CDR3 DNA reads TGCAGTGCAACACGACCTAATGAAAAACTGTTTTTT.

The chain uses TRBV7-2 and TRBJ2-5; D not resolved. This CDR3 region has 13 residues. V lost 2 bases and J lost 5, with 9 bases in between. Germline V CDR1 and CDR2: SGHTA, FQGNSA. The DNA for the CDR3 is TGTGCCAGCAGCTTATTAGGCAGGGAGACCCAGTACTTC. Translation gives CASSLLGRETQYF.

The table lists this clonotype with many counts. The chain is built from TRBV7-9 and TRBJ1-4; D might be TRBD1 (5 bases). Germline CDR1 and CDR2: SEHNR and FQNEAQ (reference sequence). Trimming pared 4 bases from V and 8 bases from J, leaving 20 bases between. The CDR3 loop spans 16 amino acids. CDR3 sequence reads: CASSSPVSGSGEKLFF. CDR3 nucleotide sequence: TGTGCCAGCAGCTCCCCCGTGTCAGGGTCGGGGGAAAAACTGTTTTTT.

This clonotype was detected ten times or more. At one boundary the junction diverges from the germline segment, which might be a read error. V is TRBV7-7 and J is TRBJ2-5; D is uncertain. Germline V gene lookup returns CDR1 SSHAT and CDR2 FNYEAQ (reference sequence). This CDR3 has 13 amino acids. The CDR3 nucleotides read TGTGCTAGCAGCTTACGGCCTCAGGAGACCCAGTACTTC. Translating gives CASSLRPQETQYF. Based on the CDR3 plus reference TRBV7-7 and TRBJ2-5, the full variable domain is GAGVSQSPRYKVTKRGQDVTLRCDPISSHATLYWYQQALGQGPEFLTYFNYEAQPDKSGLPSDRFSAERPEGSISTLTIQRTEQRDSAMYRCASSLRPQETQYFGPGTRLLVL.

This clonotype was picked up many times. The rearrangement uses TRBV20-1 and TRBJ2-1; D remains ambiguous. This CDR3 region has 13 residues. V lost 0 bases, J lost 8 bases, and 11 bases lay in between. Per the germline V gene, CDR1 is DFQATT and CDR2 is SNEGSKA (reference sequence). The CDR3 DNA is TGCAGTGCTAGAGACGCACGGAGCCATGAGCAGTTCTTC. Its protein is CSARDARSHEQFF.

This chain links TRBV13 with TRBJ2-5; 8 nucleotides align to TRBD1. This CDR3 is built from 13 residues. J gave up 5 bases and V 7 bases, and 6 bases lay outside the gene matches. Germline CDR1 reads PRHDT; CDR2 reads FYEKMQ (reference sequence). The CDR3 DNA reads as TGTGCCAGCAATCATCGGACAGGGGAGACCCAGTACTTC. Protein: CASNHRTGETQYF.

This clonotype was counted many times. This chain connects TRBV7-9 to TRBJ2-1; D might be TRBD2 (5 bases). The CDR3 sequence is 13 residues long. The V and J ends lost 0 bases and 10 bases respectively, with 10 bases between them. Germline CDR1 SEHNR, CDR2 FQNEAQ (reference sequence). The CDR3 loop reads CASSLARLAEQFF. For the CDR3, the DNA is TGTGCCAGCAGCTTAGCGCGGCTAGCCGAGCAGTTCTTC. Based on the CDR3 plus reference TRBV7-9 and TRBJ2-1, the full variable domain is DTGVSQNPRHKITKRGQNVTFRCDPISEHNRLYWYRQTLGQGPEFLTYFQNEAQLEKSRLLSDRFSAERPKGSFSTLEIQRTEQGDSAMYLCASSLARLAEQFFGPGTRLTVL.

This clonotype was detected ten times or more. The chain uses TRBV27 and TRBJ2-1; 9 positions match TRBD2. The germline gives CDR1 MNHEY, CDR2 SMNVEV (reference sequence). CDR3 size: 13 residues. With 5 bases clipped from V and 8 bases from J, the junction kept 4 bases outside the gene matches. CDR3 in amino acids: CASSAGGMHEQFF. As DNA, the CDR3 is TGTGCCAGCAGTGCGGGGGGGATGCATGAGCAGTTCTTC.

This clonotype was counted many times. The V call is TRBV5-1, the J call TRBJ2-3; tentatively, D is TRBD1 (6 bases). The V gene's germline CDR1 is SGHRS and CDR2 YFSETQ. V lost 5 bases to trimming and J lost 0 bases, with 10 bases between them. The CDR3 spans 14 residues. The CDR3 region is CASRRTESTDTQYF. For the CDR3, the DNA is TGCGCCAGCAGGCGGACAGAAAGCACAGATACGCAGTATTTT.

There are many counts of this clonotype. The chain is built from TRBV14 and TRBJ2-7, with 7 bases matching TRBD2. V trimming: 8 bases; J trimming: 2 bases; junction bases outside the gene matches: 9. Germline loops: CDR1 SGHDN, CDR2 FVKESK. This CDR3 spans 14 amino acids. CDR3 nucleotide sequence: TGTGCCAGCCCGCCGGGGACTAAGCCCTACGAGCAGTACTTC. Amino acids: CASPPGTKPYEQYF. Together with reference TRBV14 and TRBJ2-7, the CDR3 gives the full variable domain: EAGVTQFPSHSVIEKGQTVTLRCDPISGHDNLYWYRRVMGKEIKFLLHFVKESKQDESGMPNNRFLAERTGGTYSTLKVQPAELEDSGVYFCASPPGTKPYEQYFGPGTRLTVT.

This chain uses TRBV29-1 with TRBJ1-2; the D is unclear. The CDR3 sequence is 14 residues long. V was clipped by 6 bases and J by 4 bases, with 18 bases between them. Per germline, CDR1 SQVTM and CDR2 ANQGSEA. In nucleotides, the CDR3 is TGCAGCGTCGGGGTCCTGCAGACCTCCTATGGCTACACCTTC. Its translation is CSVGVLQTSYGYTF.

This clonotype has ten or more counts. The V call is TRBV10-3, the J call TRBJ2-7, with D possibly TRBD1 on 6 matching bases. V was cut by 8 bases and J by 3 bases, with 14 bases left in between. CDR1 is ENHRY, CDR2 SYGVKD, per germline. CDR3 length equals 13 residues. CDR3 loop: CAIGTRSLYEQYF. The CDR3 DNA reads as TGTGCCATCGGGACACGGTCACTCTACGAGCAGTACTTC.

DNA of the CDR3: TGTGCCAGCAGCTTGGGACAGGCCTCCTCAACTCAGTTCTTC. It codes for CASSLGQASSTQFF. V usage is TRBV5-5 and J usage is TRBJ2-1; tentative D call: TRBD1 (6 bases). This CDR3 spans 14 amino acids. Trimming removed 0 bases at V and 13 bases at J, with 17 bases between. CDR1 and CDR2 from the germline V gene are SGHKS and YYEKEE (reference sequence).

This clonotype has at least ten counts. The chain joins TRBV14 to TRBJ1-2; unclear D gene. Germline CDR1 is SGHDN and CDR2 is FVKESK. This CDR3 has 13 residues. V lost 0 bases and J 4 bases, leaving 6 bases between the germline ends. The CDR3 DNA reads TGTGCCAGCAGCCAAGACAGTACCTATGGCTACACCTTC. Protein sequence: CASSQDSTYGYTF.

This clonotype was observed a few times. CDR3 DNA: TGTGCCAGCTCACCGTCGACAGATTACGGCTACACCTTC. Translating it yields CASSPSTDYGYTF. This chain joins TRBV18 and TRBJ1-2, with a tentative D call TRBD1 (5 bases). The CDR3 loop spans 13 amino acids. Germline lookup yields CDR1 KGHSH and CDR2 LQKENI. V was clipped by 3 bases and J by 8 bases, with 13 bases between them.

This clonotype was seen many times. The chain recombines TRBV28 with TRBJ2-1; 12 bases map to TRBD2. Unmatched junction bases numbered 1, after V lost 2 bases and J lost 8 bases. This CDR3 region has 14 residues. CDR1 and CDR2 from the germline V gene are MDHEN and SYDVKM. CDR3 sequence reads: CASSLLAGGYEQFF. The CDR3 DNA reads TGTGCCAGCAGTTTACTAGCGGGAGGGTATGAGCAGTTCTTC.

In its sample, this clonotype was seen many times. This chain connects TRBV9 to TRBJ2-7, with D possibly matching TRBD1 (7 bases). The CDR3 runs 15 residues. Trimming stripped 4 bases from V and 4 bases from J, with 18 bases between. CDR1 and CDR2 (germline): SGDLS, YYNGEE. CDR3 bases: TGTGCCAGCAGCCCAACGGGCAGGGGGGCGTACGAGCAGTACTTC. This sequence encodes CASSPTGRGAYEQYF.